What follows are 5 T cell receptor beta chains derived from one specimen sequenced in a study of blood T cell repertoires in COVID-19. Clones were sequenced by immunoSEQ multiplex PCR, and TCRdb holds only the in-frame ones, with some missing. In the table there are about 250,000 clones, about 80% of which are singletons. The specimen was PBMCs or T cells enriched from blood (not recorded which). The receptors stem from a man aged 45-60 years who had recovered from COVID-19.

The chain carries TRBV11-2 and TRBJ2-1, with 7 bases identical to TRBD1. CDR1 is SGHAT and CDR2 is FQNNGV in the germline V gene. The CDR3 contains 14 residues. V shed 2 bases and J 8 bases; nucleotides not matched to a gene: 6. The CDR3 nucleotides are TGTGCCAGCAGCTTATTGAAGGGGGCCGATGAGCAGTTCTTC. Translation gives CASSLLKGADEQFF.

The V and J genes are TRBV27 and TRBJ2-1, with TRBD2 matching over 8 bases. This CDR3 has 16 residues. V shed 3 bases, J shed 9 bases, and the junction held 13 bases outside the gene matches. From germline, CDR1 is MNHEY and CDR2 SMNVEV (reference sequence). The CDR3 DNA reads as TGTGCCAGCAGTTTCCCACGGGAGGGGAGAGTAGGTGAGCAGTTCTTC. Encoded protein: CASSFPREGRVGEQFF.

The chain couples TRBV5-1 to TRBJ2-7, with a weak D call TRBD1 (6 bases). The germline V and J ends were trimmed by 0 bases and 6 bases, with 13 bases remaining between them. Germline V gene data show CDR1 as SGHRS and CDR2 as YFSETQ. The CDR3 has 14 amino acids. The CDR3 reads CASSLAGTPGEQYF. CDR3 sequence (DNA): TGCGCCAGCAGCTTGGCGGGGACACCGGGCGAGCAGTACTTC.

The V gene is TRBV2, the J gene TRBJ1-6; 7 bases match TRBD1. This CDR3 spans 15 amino acids. V trimming: 6 bases; J trimming: 8 bases; junction bases outside the gene matches: 10. CDR1 SNHLY and CDR2 FYNNEI come from the germline V gene. CDR3 DNA sequence: TGTGCCAGCAGGGGGAGACAGGGTCTTTATTCACCCCTCCACTTT. It encodes CASRGRQGLYSPLHF.

Here the CDR3 reads CASSGSPGNQPQHF. The CDR3 DNA reads TGTGCCAGCAGTGGTTCGCCGGGAAATCAGCCCCAGCATTTT. The rearrangement joins TRBV6-4 to TRBJ1-5; no clear D gene. The CDR3 spans 14 residues. Between the trimmed V and J ends, which lost 4 bases and 4 bases, there was a span of 11 bases. Germline V lookup: CDR1 MRHNA, CDR2 SNTAGT.